This TCR beta chain is drawn from a study of blood T cell repertoires in COVID-19. Study summary: There were acute and convalescent COVID-19 samples, and they came from the United States, Italy and Spain. The analysed material was cDNA or gDNA that came from T cells, B-cell-depleted T cells, or PBMCs.

In the original analysis: For nucleated cells, counts were estimated from reference gene primer amplification. The method was immunoSEQ multiplex PCR; TCRdb's version includes in-frame clones alone and lacks a portion of them. V, J and clone size were drawn from that table, and D and trimming were deduced from the DNA. The data hold just over 80,000 clones, with about 76% observed a single time. This CDR3 region has 15 residues. The V and J ends lost 2 bases and 4 bases respectively, with 14 bases between them. The V gene's germline CDR1 is MNHEY and CDR2 SVGAGI. The TCR comes from a man older than 75 with acute or convalescent COVID-19. The rearrangement joins TRBV6-5 to TRBJ1-2, with D uncertain. Sample: peripheral blood. The CDR3 here is CASSYDNAGIYGYTF. The DNA for the CDR3 is TGTGCCAGCAGTTACGATAACGCAGGCATCTATGGCTACACCTTC.